This is a list of T cell receptor beta chains from one sample in a study of T cell repertoires in ileal Crohn's disease. Using immunoSEQ multiplex PCR, the repertoire was profiled, and TCRdb retains in-frame clones only, with some absent. The table includes 16,000 or so clones, 80% to 90% detected once. The sequencing input was ileal tissue. The receptors shown here come from an adult with Crohn's disease. Each CDR3 is given with its conserved first and last residue. The order of the fields is D gene, J gene, V gene, clone size, CDR3 DNA, CDR3 protein. A D gene is named only where the DNA matches it firmly. Where a row states a size, it is once, few, many or the class of an expanded clone; other rows omit it.

>-|TRBJ1-5|TRBV6-6|-
TGTGCCAGCAGCCCGGCACTTAGCAACCAGCCCCAGCATTTT
CASSPALSNQPQHF
>TRBD1|TRBJ1-2|TRBV19|-
TGTGCCACCTTCTCTTTCCTAAGGGACAGGGGGCAGGGGTATGGCTACACCTTC
CATFSFLRDRGQGYGYTF
>-|TRBJ2-3|TRBV28|once
TGTGCCAGCAGTTTGACTGATGCCTACCATCCTACGCAGTATTTT
CASSLTDAYHPTQYF
>-|TRBJ2-1|TRBV11-2|-
TGTGCCAGCAGCCCAGGCAATGAGCAGTTCTTC
CASSPGNEQFF
>-|TRBJ2-3|TRBV5-1|-
TGCGCCAGCAGCTTGGTGCCGGGAGCGAAAACTAGCACAGATACGCAGTATTTT
CASSLVPGAKTSTDTQYF
>-|TRBJ2-1|TRBV9|-
TGTGCCAGCAGCGTCACAGGGAATGAGCAGTTCTTC
CASSVTGNEQFF
>-|TRBJ2-3|TRBV2|once
TGTGCCAGCAGTGTGACAGTCCAAGATACGCAGTATTTT
CASSVTVQDTQYF
>-|TRBJ2-1|TRBV7-9|-
TGTGCCAGCAGCTCCGGTCAGGGATCCTACAATGAGCAGTTCTTC
CASSSGQGSYNEQFF
>-|TRBJ2-7|TRBV5-1|once
TGCGCCAGCAGCTTGGCGCAGACCTACGAGCAGTACTTC
CASSLAQTYEQYF
>TRBD1|TRBJ2-7|TRBV9|-
TGTGCCAGCAGCGGTACAGGGGACTACGAGCAGTACTTC
CASSGTGDYEQYF
>TRBD2|TRBJ2-1|TRBV6-6|-
TGTGCCAGCAGCCTAGGACTAGCGGGGCACAATGAGCAGTTCTTC
CASSLGLAGHNEQFF
>-|TRBJ2-6|TRBV2|-
TGTGCCAGCTTAGAGGGGGCCAACGTCCTGACTTTC
CASLEGANVLTF
>TRBD1|TRBJ2-5|TRBV6-1|few
TGTGCCAGCAGTGGAAGGACAGGGGGTAAAGAGACCCAGTACTTC
CASSGRTGGKETQYF
>TRBD2|TRBJ2-1|TRBV2|-
TGTGCTTCTAACCCGGGACTAGCGGCCAATGAGCAGTTCTTC
CASNPGLAANEQFF
>TRBD2|TRBJ2-1|TRBV6-1|once
TGTGCCAGCAGCAAGAAAGCTAGCGGGAGGGATGAGCAGTTCTTC
CASSKKASGRDEQFF
>TRBD2|TRBJ2-1|TRBV27|-
TGTGCCAGCAGCAAGAAGACTAGCTTCAATGAGCAGTTCTTC
CASSKKTSFNEQFF
>TRBD2|TRBJ2-1|TRBV6-5|-
TGTGCCAGCAGTACCGCGGGAGGTCCTTACAATGAGCAGTTCTTC
CASSTAGGPYNEQFF
>TRBD1|TRBJ1-5|TRBV30|-
TGTGCCTGGAGTCGACAGGGGGGTCAGCCCCAGCATTTT
CAWSRQGGQPQHF
>-|TRBJ1-1|TRBV7-8|once
TGTGCCAGCAGCCCCGGAGGGATGAACACTGAAGCTTTCTTT
CASSPGGMNTEAFF
>TRBD1|TRBJ1-1|TRBV5-1|few
TGCGCCAGCAGCTCGAATCCGGGACAGGGGAACACTGAAGCTTTCTTT
CASSSNPGQGNTEAFF
>TRBD2|TRBJ2-2|TRBV2|-
TGTGCCAGCAGGGGACTAGCGGGAAAAGGCGGGGAGCTGTTTTTT
CASRGLAGKGGELFF
>-|TRBJ2-3|TRBV30|-
TGTGCCTGGAGTGTACGGGGATCAGATACGCAGTATTTT
CAWSVRGSDTQYF
>TRBD2|TRBJ2-2|TRBV2|once
TGTGCCAGCAGTGAATACGTGACTAGCGGGAGGGCCGGGACCGGGGAGCTGTTTTTT
CASSEYVTSGRAGTGELFF
>-|TRBJ2-2|TRBV28|-
TGTGCCAGCAATGGGGCGGGAACCAACACCGGGGAGCTGTTTTTT
CASNGAGTNTGELFF
>-|TRBJ1-1|TRBV18|-
TGTGCCAGCTCACAGGGAGTGAACACTGAAGCTTTCTTT
CASSQGVNTEAFF
>-|TRBJ2-7|TRBV9|-
TGTGCCAGCTACAACGGGGACGAGCAGTACTTC
CASYNGDEQYF
>-|TRBJ1-2|TRBV19|-
TGTGCCAGTAGATACAGGGAAGGGGGCTATGGCTACACCTTC
CASRYREGGYGYTF
>TRBD1|TRBJ2-5|TRBV11-2|few
TGTGCCAGCAGCTACGGGACAGGGGTATTGGAGACCCAGTACTTC
CASSYGTGVLETQYF
>-|TRBJ2-5|TRBV28|-
TGTGCCAGCAGTGTAGGAGGGGGGGCAGAGACCCAGTACTTC
CASSVGGGAETQYF
>TRBD2|TRBJ2-1|TRBV5-4|-
TGTGCCAGCAGCTCGACTAGCGGGTTTAACAATGAGCAGTTCTTC
CASSSTSGFNNEQFF
>TRBD1|TRBJ2-5|TRBV19|-
TGTGCCAGTAGCCGCCGGACAGGTCGGGTGGAGACCCAGTACTTC
CASSRRTGRVETQYF
>-|TRBJ1-4|TRBV30|-
TGTGCCTGGATCGAGGCCGTAAATGAAAAACTGTTTTTT
CAWIEAVNEKLFF
>TRBD1|TRBJ2-7|TRBV11-2|-
TGTGCCAGCAGAATCCAGGGGGCTTTAAGCTACGAGCAGTACTTC
CASRIQGALSYEQYF
>TRBD2|TRBJ2-7|TRBV18|once
TGTGCCAGCTCACCAGGGGGGGATGCCTCCTACGAGCAGTACTTC
CASSPGGDASYEQYF
>-|TRBJ2-1|TRBV28|-
TGTGCCAGCAGCTCCACAGGGAACAATGAGCAGTTCTTC
CASSSTGNNEQFF
>-|TRBJ1-5|TRBV6-1|-
TGTGCCAGCAGTGATACTACCGTTGTCAATCAGCCCCAGCATTTT
CASSDTTVVNQPQHF
>TRBD1|TRBJ2-5|TRBV18|-
TGTGCCAGCTCCCAGGGGACAGGGGAAGAGACCCAGTACTTC
CASSQGTGEETQYF
>-|TRBJ1-5|TRBV9|-
TGTGCCAGCAGCCCGGGACTTGGCGGTAATCAGCCCCAGCATTTT
CASSPGLGGNQPQHF
>-|TRBJ2-7|TRBV2|-
TGTGCCAGCAGTCCTGGCGGGTACGAGCAGTACTTC
CASSPGGYEQYF
>TRBD1|TRBJ2-7|TRBV27|-
TGTGCCAGCAGCCCCGGGACAGGGGTGAGGGAGCAGTACTTC
CASSPGTGVREQYF
>TRBD2|TRBJ2-1|TRBV18|few
TGTGCCAGCTCACCACCTATAGCGGGGAATGAGCAGTTCTTC
CASSPPIAGNEQFF
>TRBD1|TRBJ1-3|TRBV11-2|-
TGTGCCAGCAGCTCGCCGGACAGGGACTCTGGAAACACCATATATTTT
CASSSPDRDSGNTIYF
>TRBD1|TRBJ1-2|TRBV6-6|-
TGTGCCACCAGGGGGCGAAACTATGGCTACACCTTC
CATRGRNYGYTF
>TRBD1|TRBJ1-6|TRBV7-9|-
TGTGCCAGCAGCCAAACACAGGGGCATGGGTCACCCCTCCACTTT
CASSQTQGHGSPLHF
>TRBD1|TRBJ1-2|TRBV6-1|-
TGTGCCAGCTTGCCGACAGGGGGCGTTGGCTACACCTTC
CASLPTGGVGYTF